The present T cell receptor (beta chain) was sequenced within a study of T cells after yellow fever vaccination. The study made its TCR cDNA through 5'RACE template switching. That step introduced a universal primer site along with UMIs. TCRdb processed the 5' RACE reads anew with MiXCR; each CDR3 protein has one entry. The sample holds approximately 69,000 distinct CDR3 sequences, under 6.5% seen once. General observations from the study: Researchers report a weaker secondary response that nonetheless peaked faster, day 5 versus 15. Clonotype sharing between CD4 and CD8 compartments was small. Detected again after the booster were most primary-vaccination clones, at 95% to 98% CD4 and around 91% CD8.

In its sample, this clonotype was seen many times. Its antigen is unknown. Germline CDR1 and CDR2: SGHKS and YYEKEE (reference sequence). This CDR3 contains 13 residues. Trimming took 4 bases from V and 6 from J, leaving 13 bases between them. The J gene is TRBJ1-2, the V gene TRBV5-5; tentative D call: TRBD1 (6 bases). Sequencing was performed on CD4+ T cells sorted from PBMCs, taken less than 16 days after the first yellow fever vaccination. The clonotype comes from a man aged 18 to 29 who received the YFV17D yellow fever vaccine. This CDR3 reads CASSLGGRDGYTF. The DNA for the CDR3 is TGTGCCAGCAGCCTAGGGGGGCGCGATGGCTACACCTTC.